Given below is one T cell receptor beta chain in context. The data stem from a study of T cell changes during pregnancy in multiple sclerosis. CDR3 length: 17 residues. Losses at the gene ends were 5 bases for V and 6 bases for J; bases not matched to a gene: 14. Germline loops: CDR1 SEHNR, CDR2 FQNEAQ (reference sequence). The protocol was immunoSEQ multiplex PCR, while the TCRdb copy is restricted to in-frame clones and leaves out a portion. The table has around 39,000 clones, about 90% seen once; the top ten hold 26%. The V and J genes are TRBV7-9 and TRBJ2-2, with 8 bases matching TRBD1. The sample in question was CD8+ T cells from peripheral blood mononuclear cells, obtained before pregnancy. This receptor was taken from a female donor with multiple sclerosis, enrolled in a pregnancy study. CDR3 in DNA: TGTGCCAGCAGCCGTAACTTCAGGGGGCGCGGGCCCGGGGAGCTGTTTTTT. Translating it yields CASSRNFRGRGPGELFF.